This T cell receptor (beta chain) was profiled in a study of blood T cell repertoires in COVID-19. About the study: From the United States, Italy and Spain came samples of acute and convalescent COVID-19. PBMCs, B-cell-depleted T cells, or T cells provided the cDNA or gDNA that made up the material.

Original handling: Estimation of nucleated cell counts relied on the amplification of reference gene primers. Here immunoSEQ multiplex PCR was the method, and the copy in TCRdb shows in-frame clones only, minus some. D and trimming were read from the DNA, whereas the V and J calls and clone size are those reported in that table. This sample carries approximately 20,000 clones, roughly 85% of them seen once, and the ten largest clones take about two thirds. The origin of this receptor is a man older than 75 with acute or convalescent COVID-19. Sequences were obtained from peripheral blood.

In DNA, the CDR3 is TGTGCCAGCAGCTTGATGTATGAGGAAAAACTGTTTTTT. Translated: CASSLMYEEKLFF. The J gene is TRBJ1-4, the V gene TRBV7-2; no reliable D call. The CDR3 has 13 amino acids. CDR1 is SGHTA, CDR2 FQGNSA, per germline. V shed 3 bases and J shed 8 bases, with 10 bases lying between them.